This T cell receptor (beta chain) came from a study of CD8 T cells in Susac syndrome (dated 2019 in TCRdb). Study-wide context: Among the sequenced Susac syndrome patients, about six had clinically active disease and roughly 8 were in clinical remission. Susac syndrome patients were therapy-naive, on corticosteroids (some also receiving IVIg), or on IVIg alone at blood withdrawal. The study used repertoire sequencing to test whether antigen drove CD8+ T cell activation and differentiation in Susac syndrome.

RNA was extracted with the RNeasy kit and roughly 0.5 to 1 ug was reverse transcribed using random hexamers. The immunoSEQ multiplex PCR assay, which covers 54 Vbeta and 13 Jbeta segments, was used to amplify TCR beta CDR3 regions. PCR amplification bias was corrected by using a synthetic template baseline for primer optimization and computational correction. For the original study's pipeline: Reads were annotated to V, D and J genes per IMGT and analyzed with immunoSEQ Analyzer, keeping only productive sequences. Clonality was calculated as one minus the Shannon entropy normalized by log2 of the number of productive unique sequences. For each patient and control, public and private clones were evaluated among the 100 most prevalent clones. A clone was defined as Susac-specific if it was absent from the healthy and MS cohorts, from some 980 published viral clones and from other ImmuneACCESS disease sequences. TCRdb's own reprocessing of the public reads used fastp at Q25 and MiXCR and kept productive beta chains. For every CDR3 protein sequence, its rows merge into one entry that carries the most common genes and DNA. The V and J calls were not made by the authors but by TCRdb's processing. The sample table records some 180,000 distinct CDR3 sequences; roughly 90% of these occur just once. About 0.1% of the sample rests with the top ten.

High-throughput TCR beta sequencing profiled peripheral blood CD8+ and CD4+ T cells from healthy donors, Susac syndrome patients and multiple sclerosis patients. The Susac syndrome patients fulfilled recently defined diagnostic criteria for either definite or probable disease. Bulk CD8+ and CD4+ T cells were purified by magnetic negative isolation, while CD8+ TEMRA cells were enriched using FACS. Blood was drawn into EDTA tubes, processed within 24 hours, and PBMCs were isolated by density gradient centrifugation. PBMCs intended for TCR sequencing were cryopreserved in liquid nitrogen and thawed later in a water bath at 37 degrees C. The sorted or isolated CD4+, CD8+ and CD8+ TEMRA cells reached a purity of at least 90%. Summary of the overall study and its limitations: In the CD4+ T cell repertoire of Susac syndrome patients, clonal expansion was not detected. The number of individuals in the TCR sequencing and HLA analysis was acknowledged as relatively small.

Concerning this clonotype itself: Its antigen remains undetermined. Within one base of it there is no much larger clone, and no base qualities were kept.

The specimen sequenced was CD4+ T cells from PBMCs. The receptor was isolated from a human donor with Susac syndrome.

The encoded CDR3 is CASSLERSDTGELFF. The nucleotide sequence is TGTGCCAGCAGTTTAGAGCGGAGTGACACCGGGGAGCTGTTTTTT. Recombination connected TRBV12-3 or TRBV12-4 to TRBJ2-2, with a weak D call of TRBD2 (5 bases match). Between the V and J ends, shortened by 1 base and 3 bases respectively, the junction contains 9 bases. The CDR3 runs 15 residues from the cysteine to the phenylalanine. The entry retains the CDR3 DNA only, 45 bases that are in frame from base 1.